Included here is one TCR beta chain sequence, with context. The data stem from a study of blood T cell repertoires in COVID-19. The ends were cut back, 1 base at V and 5 bases at J, with 5 bases in the middle. Germline CDR1 is LNHDA and CDR2 is SQIVND (reference sequence). The CDR3 is made up of 12 amino acids. Generated by immunoSEQ multiplex PCR, the TCRdb table keeps only in-frame clones and is missing some. The sample records roughly 34,000 clones, over 75% being singletons. The chain recombines TRBV19 with TRBJ2-5; D gene uncertain. This receptor was taken from a man at least 80 years old with active COVID-19. The sample was peripheral blood. Here the CDR3 reads CASSIGAETQYF. CDR3 DNA: TGTGCCAGTAGTATAGGGGCGGAGACCCAGTACTTC.